The entry that follows covers one T cell receptor beta chain sequence. Study processing details: By means of reference gene primer amplification, nucleated cell counts were estimated. Libraries were prepared by immunoSEQ multiplex PCR; TCRdb keeps only in-frame clonotypes and omits some of them. From that table come the V and J calls and clone size; the DNA was used to work out D and trimming. The sample yields 150,000 to 200,000 clones, less than 85% seen once. The trim removed 5 bases at V and 0 bases at J, leaving 4 bases unmatched. The CDR3 length is 15 residues. Per germline, CDR1 MNHEY and CDR2 SVGEGT. This sample was included in a study of blood T cell repertoires in COVID-19.

The V and J genes are TRBV6-2 or TRBV6-3 and TRBJ1-5, with 7 bases that match TRBD1. The sequence was obtained from a human donor with acute or convalescent COVID-19. The donor label of this sample is uncertain. Sequences were obtained from peripheral blood. The CDR3 loop reads CASSRQGLSNQPQHF. CDR3 nucleotides: TGTGCCAGCAGTCGACAGGGCCTTAGCAATCAGCCCCAGCATTTT.